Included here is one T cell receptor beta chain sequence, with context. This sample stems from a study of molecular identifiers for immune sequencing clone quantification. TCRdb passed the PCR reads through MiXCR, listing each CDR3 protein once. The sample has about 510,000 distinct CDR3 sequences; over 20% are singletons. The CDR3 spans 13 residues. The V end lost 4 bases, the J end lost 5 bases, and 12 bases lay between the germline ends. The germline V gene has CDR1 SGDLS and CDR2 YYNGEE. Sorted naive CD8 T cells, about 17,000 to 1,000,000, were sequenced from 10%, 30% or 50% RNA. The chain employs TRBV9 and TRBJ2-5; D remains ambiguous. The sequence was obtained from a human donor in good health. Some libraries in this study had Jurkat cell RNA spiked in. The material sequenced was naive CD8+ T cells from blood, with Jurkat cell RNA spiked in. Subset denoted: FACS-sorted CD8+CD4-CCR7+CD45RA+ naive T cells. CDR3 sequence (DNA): TGTGCCAGCAGCCCACCCCTGTATGAGACCCAGTACTTC. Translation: CASSPPLYETQYF.